Described below is a single TCR beta chain sequence and its context. Antigen specificity is unknown. Each and every patient relapsed after autologous stem cell transplantation, and patients got differing brentuximab vedotin exposure. This CDR3 has 15 amino acids. Germline V gene sequence: CDR1 MNHEY, CDR2 SMNVEV (reference sequence). V was clipped by 6 bases and J by 6 bases; unmatched bases: 11. The record originates from a study of PD-1 blockade in classical Hodgkin lymphoma. Using immunoSEQ multiplex PCR, the repertoire was profiled, and TCRdb retains in-frame clones only, with some absent. Of 40,000 to 45,000 clones detected, 65% to 85% appear once; the ten largest clones hold about 2.8%. Study outcomes and limitations: Reports described newly diagnosed patients as having lower baseline TCR diversity than healthy donors.

The rearrangement uses TRBV27 and TRBJ1-5; TRBD1 matches 7 bases. The sequencing here drew on peripheral blood mononuclear cells (PBMCs), taken before the second cycle of nivolumab. The clonotype comes from a human donor with classical Hodgkin lymphoma. CDR3 amino acids: CASSPGVEGAQPQHF. For the CDR3, the DNA is TGTGCCAGCAGCCCCGGTGTCGAGGGGGCTCAGCCCCAGCATTTT.